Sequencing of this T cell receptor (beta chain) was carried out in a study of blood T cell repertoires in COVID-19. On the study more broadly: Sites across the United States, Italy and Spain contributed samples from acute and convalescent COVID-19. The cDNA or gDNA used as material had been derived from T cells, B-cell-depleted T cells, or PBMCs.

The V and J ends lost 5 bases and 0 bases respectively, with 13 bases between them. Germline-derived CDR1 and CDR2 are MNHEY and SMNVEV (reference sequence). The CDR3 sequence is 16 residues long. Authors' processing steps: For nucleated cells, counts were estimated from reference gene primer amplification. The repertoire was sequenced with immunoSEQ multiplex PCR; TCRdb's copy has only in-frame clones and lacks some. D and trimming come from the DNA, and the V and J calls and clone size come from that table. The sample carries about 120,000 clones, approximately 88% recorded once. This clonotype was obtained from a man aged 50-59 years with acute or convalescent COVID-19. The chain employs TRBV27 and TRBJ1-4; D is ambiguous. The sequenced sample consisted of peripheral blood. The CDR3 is CASSPISRSTNEKLFF. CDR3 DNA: TGTGCCAGCAGTCCGATCTCACGGTCAACTAATGAAAAACTGTTTTTT.